One and the same sample provided the 18 T cell receptor beta chains below, sequenced in a study of T-cell memory formation after mild COVID-19 (dated by TCRdb to 2020 to 2023). The library was built by means of 5' RACE. This sample was sequenced with an Illumina NovaSeq 6000. The public reads were reprocessed in TCRdb via fastp at Q25 and MiXCR, keeping in-frame beta chains. A single entry per CDR3 protein holds the most common genes and DNA from its merged rows. The table for this sample lists 300,000 to 350,000 distinct CDR3 sequences; 13% to 15% of them were counted only once. The top ten hold about 21% of the sample. Sequencing was performed on PBMCs or a T cell subset sorted from them (not recorded which). The receptors derive from a young man who had mild COVID-19 (a few samples of this study predate the infection). The sample titles of this study are shuffled in the database, so cell type and time point are left out; the donor was told from shared clones.

The chain uses TRBV7-9 and TRBJ1-1; TRBD1 aligns across 8 bases. There are 15 residues in the CDR3. Germline assignment: CDR1 SEHNR and CDR2 FQNEAQ (reference sequence). After removal of 5 bases from V and 4 bases from J, the junction contained 9 bases not matched to a gene. CDR3 DNA: TGTGCCAGCAGCCCCCCGGACAGGGACAGCACTGAAGCTTTCTTT. The encoded protein is CASSPPDRDSTEAFF. Combining the CDR3 with reference TRBV7-9 and TRBJ1-1 gives the whole variable domain DTGVSQNPRHKITKRGQNVTFRCDPISEHNRLYWYRQTLGQGPEFLTYFQNEAQLEKSRLLSDRFSAERPKGSFSTLEIQRTEQGDSAMYLCASSPPDRDSTEAFFGQGTRLTVV.

At least ten counts were recorded for this clonotype. This chain links TRBV24-1 with TRBJ2-5; TRBD1 matches at 8 bases. After removal of 4 bases from V and 5 bases from J, the junction contained 2 bases not matched to a gene. From germline, CDR1 is KGHDR and CDR2 SFDVKD. The CDR3 spans 13 residues. Here the CDR3 reads CATSENRGETQYF. Written as DNA, the CDR3 is TGTGCCACCAGTGAGAACAGGGGGGAGACCCAGTACTTC.

This clonotype has just a few counts. The chain employs TRBV6-2 or TRBV6-3 and TRBJ1-2, with D tentatively TRBD1 (5 bases). Germline lookup yields CDR1 MNHEY and CDR2 SVGEGT. V lost 4 bases to trimming and J lost 0 bases, with 6 bases between them. The CDR3 consists of 13 residues. The CDR3 coding sequence is TGTGCCAGCAGTTCACAGGCTAACTATGGCTACACCTTC. It specifies CASSSQANYGYTF.

This clonotype was recorded a few times. The chain couples TRBV5-5 to TRBJ1-3; the D gene is possibly TRBD1 (5 bases). Trimming stripped 2 bases from V and 0 bases from J, with 15 bases between. CDR1 and CDR2 from the germline V gene are SGHKS and YYEKEE (reference sequence). The CDR3 is 17 residues long. The CDR3 DNA reads as TGTGCCAGCAGCTTTGGAACCAGGGTAGGCTCTGGAAACACCATATATTTT. This translates into CASSFGTRVGSGNTIYF.

V and J are TRBV14 and TRBJ2-7; no reliable D call. V was clipped by 2 bases and J by 3 bases, with 8 bases between them. CDR1 is SGHDN, CDR2 FVKESK, per germline. The CDR3 loop spans 13 amino acids. CDR3 bases: TGTGCCAGCAGCCAACAGTTTGGCTACGAGCAGTACGTC. Its translation is CASSQQFGYEQYV.

This chain links TRBV7-9 with TRBJ2-3; unclear D gene. The germline V gene encodes CDR1 SEHNR and CDR2 FQNEAQ (reference sequence). Trimming removed 5 bases from V and 2 bases from J, with 11 bases in between. This CDR3 is 14 amino acids long. The CDR3 sequence is CASSRSGNTDTQYF. In nucleotides, the CDR3 is TGTGCCAGCAGCAGATCGGGTAACACAGATACGCAGTATTTT.

This clonotype was counted a few times. The chain joins TRBV11-2 to TRBJ1-6; D not resolved. The V gene lost 1 base and the J gene lost 6 bases, with 10 bases spanning the gap. Germline V gene data show CDR1 as SGHAT and CDR2 as FQNNGV. There are 15 residues in the CDR3. CDR3 region: CASSLVSLPNSPLHF. The CDR3 DNA reads TGTGCCAGCAGCTTAGTCAGCCTCCCTAATTCACCCCTCCACTTT.

The rearrangement links TRBV6-2 or TRBV6-3 to TRBJ2-7; TRBD2 matches at 10 bases. The CDR3 covers 15 residues. The trim removed 2 bases at V and 5 bases at J, leaving 6 bases unmatched. Germline V gene data show CDR1 as MNHEY and CDR2 as SVGEGT. The CDR3 coding sequence is TGTGCCAGCAGTTACCAGCGGGGGGGCTTCAACGAGCAGTACGTC. It is translated as CASSYQRGGFNEQYV.

This clonotype was counted between two and nine times. The chain employs TRBV29-1 and TRBJ2-7; D uncertain. Germline V gene lookup returns CDR1 SQVTM and CDR2 ANQGSEA. This CDR3 has 13 residues. V dropped 6 bases and J dropped 0 bases, with 12 bases sitting between them. The CDR3 here is CSVLDGASYEQYV. CDR3 DNA: TGCAGCGTCCTGGACGGAGCCTCCTACGAGCAGTACGTC.

This clonotype was picked up a small number of times. The CDR3 is CASYAGTADEAFF. The CDR3 DNA reads as TGTGCCAGCTACGCAGGGACAGCAGACGAAGCTTTCTTT. This sequence joins TRBV6-5 and TRBJ1-1, with 7 bases aligning to TRBD1. This CDR3 is 13 amino acids long. The V gene's germline CDR1 is MNHEY and CDR2 SVGAGI. V gave up 8 bases and J gave up 8 bases; unmatched junction bases: 11.

This clonotype has ten or more counts. This chain's CDR3 is CASSYVSGPGNEQYV. The CDR3 region has the DNA TGCGCCAGCAGCTATGTATCCGGGCCTGGGAACGAGCAGTACGTC. This chain joins TRBV5-1 and TRBJ2-7; no clear D. The CDR3 contains 15 residues. CDR1 is SGHRS and CDR2 is YFSETQ in the germline V gene. Trimming pared 3 bases from V and 5 bases from J, leaving 18 bases between.

This clonotype was seen only a few times. This chain uses TRBV7-9 with TRBJ1-1; possibly TRBD1 for D (6 bases). Trimming removed 6 bases from V and 6 bases from J, with 17 bases in between. The germline V gene encodes CDR1 SEHNR and CDR2 FQNEAQ (reference sequence). The CDR3 consists of 14 residues. The CDR3, as DNA: TGTGCCAGCAGACCGGGGGCGACAACCGCTGAAGCTTTCTTT. Translating gives CASRPGATTAEAFF.

This clonotype was picked up a small number of times. The rearrangement joins TRBV7-2 to TRBJ2-3, with D unclear. Germline values: CDR1 SGHTA, CDR2 FQGNSA. The CDR3 is made up of 13 amino acids. V was pared by 5 bases and J by 6 bases, with 12 bases between. The CDR3, as DNA: TGTGCCAGCAGCCGTGAGCAGGACGATACGCAGTATTTT. Translating it yields CASSREQDDTQYF. The full variable domain, with the rest looked up from reference TRBV7-2 and TRBJ2-3, is GAGVSQSPSNKVTEKGKDVELRCDPISGHTALYWYRQSLGQGLEFLIYFQGNSAPDKSGLPSDRFSAERTGGSVSTLTIQRTQQEDSAVYLCASSREQDDTQYFGPGTRLTVL.

This clonotype was detected only a few times. This chain connects TRBV7-6 to TRBJ2-7, with D unclear. With 2 bases removed from V and 5 bases from J, the gap between germline ends came to 13 bases. This CDR3 has 14 amino acids. Germline V gene lookup returns CDR1 SGHVS and CDR2 FNYEAQ. Here the CDR3 DNA reads TGTGCCAGCAGCTTATCTGGGAACGCGAACGAGCAGTACTTC. It codes for CASSLSGNANEQYF.

This clonotype has just a few counts. The J gene is TRBJ2-7, the V gene TRBV28, with 8 bases fitting TRBD1. Germline-derived CDR1 and CDR2 are MDHEN and SYDVKM. The CDR3 consists of 10 residues. J lost 10 bases, V lost 11 bases, and 7 bases had no gene match. Here the CDR3 reads CARQGQDQYV. CDR3 coding DNA: TGTGCCCGCCAGGGACAGGACCAGTACGTC.

This clonotype was seen more than once but under ten times. Here the CDR3 reads CASSWTGQGAGELFF. As DNA, the CDR3 is TGCGCCAGCAGCTGGACGGGACAGGGGGCCGGGGAGCTGTTTTTT. This sequence joins TRBV5-1 and TRBJ2-2, with 11 bases aligning to TRBD1. Germline values: CDR1 SGHRS, CDR2 YFSETQ. This CDR3 spans 15 amino acids. J lost 6 bases, V lost 3 bases, and 4 bases had no gene match. The full variable domain, with the rest looked up from reference TRBV5-1 and TRBJ2-2, is KAGVTQTPRYLIKTRGQQVTLSCSPISGHRSVSWYQQTPGQGLQFLFEYFSETQRNKGNFPGRFSGRQFSNSRSEMNVSTLELGDSALYLCASSWTGQGAGELFFGEGSRLTVL.

In this sample, this clonotype turned up many times. The chain links TRBV7-2 to TRBJ2-3, with D unresolved. Germline CDR1 and CDR2: SGHTA and FQGNSA. The CDR3 has 14 amino acids. The V gene lost 3 bases and the J gene lost 2 bases, with 9 bases spanning the gap. CDR3 amino acids: CASSFGYYTDTQYF. The CDR3 DNA reads as TGTGCCAGCAGCTTCGGTTATTACACAGATACGCAGTATTTT.

The V and J genes are TRBV10-1 and TRBJ2-1; D perhaps matches TRBD1 (5 bases). This CDR3 region has 14 residues. The germline CDR1 and CDR2 sequences are WNHNN and SYGVQD (reference sequence). Trimming removed 6 bases from V and 9 bases from J, with 18 bases in between. DNA of the CDR3: TGCGCCAGCAGCCCAGGGTCACGTTACGGTGAGCAGTTCTTC. Its translation is CASSPGSRYGEQFF.